One and the same sample provided the 8 T cell receptor beta chains below, sequenced in a study of cytomegalovirus exposure and HLA in healthy donors. Primers for the PCR totalled 60 Vbeta and 13 Jbeta. Here immunoSEQ multiplex PCR was the method, and the copy in TCRdb shows in-frame clones only, minus some. The sample yields some 150,000 clones, roughly 74% seen once. The material sequenced was PBMCs. Source of these receptors: a man aged 35-49 years in good health and CMV-seronegative.

The chain is built from TRBV6-5 and TRBJ2-3; 7 bases align to TRBD2. The V gene end was trimmed by 6 bases and the J gene end by 2 bases; junction bases not matched to a gene: 8. The CDR3 is 15 residues long. Germline CDR1 MNHEY, CDR2 SVGAGI. CDR3 amino acids: CASRPRGDPTDTQYF. DNA for the CDR3: TGTGCCAGCAGGCCCCGGGGGGACCCCACAGATACGCAGTATTTT.

This sequence joins TRBV7-2 and TRBJ2-7; 7 bases match TRBD1. V gave up 5 bases and J gave up 3 bases; unmatched junction bases: 10. CDR1 SGHTA and CDR2 FQGNSA come from the germline V gene. There are 15 residues in the CDR3. The CDR3 nucleotides are TGTGCCAGCAGCCAGACGAGACAGGGTCGCTACGAGCAGTACTTC. This sequence encodes CASSQTRQGRYEQYF.

The chain employs TRBV7-3 and TRBJ2-2, with 9 bases aligning to TRBD2. The junction had 11 bases not matched to a gene; V was cut back by 1 base and J by 5 bases. The germline CDR1 and CDR2 sequences are SGHTA and FQGTGA. The CDR3 is made up of 18 amino acids. The CDR3: CASSLSWASGVRTGELFF. As DNA, the CDR3 is TGTGCCAGCAGCTTAAGTTGGGCTAGCGGGGTCCGGACCGGGGAGCTGTTTTTT.

The rearrangement uses TRBV29-1 and TRBJ1-2, with D uncertain. With 0 bases removed from V and 4 bases from J, the gap between germline ends came to 3 bases. Per germline, CDR1 SQVTM and CDR2 ANQGSEA. CDR3 length: 11 amino acids. The CDR3 loop reads CSVEDIYGYTF. The CDR3 DNA reads as TGCAGCGTTGAAGACATCTATGGCTACACCTTC.

The gene calls are TRBV9 and TRBJ2-6; tentatively, D is TRBD2 (6 bases). This CDR3 has 18 residues. Trimming took off 4 bases at V and 0 bases at J, with 17 bases between the two ends. Germline CDR1 is SGDLS and CDR2 is YYNGEE. The CDR3 nucleotides read TGTGCCAGCAGCTCCCGGGACTCATCACTCTCTGGGGCCAACGTCCTGACTTTC. Translating it yields CASSSRDSSLSGANVLTF.

This sequence joins TRBV5-4 and TRBJ1-2; 10 positions match TRBD1. Losses at the gene ends were 2 bases for V and 7 bases for J; bases not matched to a gene: 14. CDR1 and CDR2 from the germline V gene are SGHNT and YYREEE (reference sequence). The CDR3 is 17 residues long. The CDR3 spells CASSFYGQGGKAGGYTF. In DNA, the CDR3 is TGTGCCAGCAGCTTTTACGGACAGGGGGGAAAAGCTGGTGGCTACACCTTC.

The chain has TRBV11-2 and TRBJ1-4; D may be TRBD1 (6 bases). The CDR3 contains 14 residues. Germline CDR1 SGHAT, CDR2 FQNNGV. V was shortened by 3 bases and J by 5 bases, with 10 bases between the two germline ends. The CDR3 protein is CASSFRGGNEKLFF. The CDR3 DNA reads as TGTGCCAGCAGCTTTAGGGGGGGAAATGAAAAACTGTTTTTT.

This chain uses TRBV30 with TRBJ2-7, with unresolved D. Trimming shortened V by 1 base and J by 1 base, and 5 bases separated the two germline ends. Germline CDR1 reads GTSNPN; CDR2 reads SVGIG (reference sequence). The CDR3 consists of 12 residues. The CDR3 spells CAWSGQSYEQYF. As DNA, the CDR3 is TGTGCCTGGAGTGGGCAGTCCTACGAGCAGTACTTC.